Listed below are T cell receptor beta chains from one sample, sequenced in a study of blood T cell repertoires in COVID-19. TCRdb's copy holds only in-frame clones and misses some; the assay was immunoSEQ multiplex PCR. The data hold 100,000 to 110,000 clones, with roughly 79% observed a single time. What was sequenced was peripheral blood. The receptors stem from a woman between 65 and 79 years old with acute or convalescent COVID-19. The CDR3 runs from the conserved cysteine through the conserved F or W. D genes are given only for firm matches. The size field is filled for only some rows; it gives once, few, many or a size class.

V gene: TRBV5-6
clone size: -
J gene: TRBJ1-5
D gene: -
CDR3 protein: CASSPGGSGGNQPQHF
CDR3 DNA: TGTGCCAGCAGTCCCGGGGGGTCAGGGGGCAATCAGCCCCAGCATTTT

V gene: TRBV24-1
clone size: -
J gene: TRBJ2-5
D gene: TRBD2
CDR3 protein: CATSDRGTSGGQQETQYF
CDR3 DNA: TGTGCCACCAGTGACCGCGGGACTAGCGGGGGCCAACAAGAGACCCAGTACTTC

V gene: TRBV2
clone size: few
J gene: TRBJ1-2
D gene: TRBD1
CDR3 protein: CASSDRGSYGYTF
CDR3 DNA: TGTGCCAGTTCCGACAGGGGTAGCTATGGCTACACCTTC

V gene: TRBV4-3
clone size: many
J gene: TRBJ2-1
D gene: -
CDR3 protein: CASSQDPGSYNEQFF
CDR3 DNA: TGCGCCAGCAGCCAAGATCCGGGATCCTACAATGAGCAGTTCTTC

V gene: TRBV4-1
clone size: -
J gene: TRBJ1-6
D gene: -
CDR3 protein: CASSQREGRGNSPLHF
CDR3 DNA: TGCGCCAGCAGCCAACGGGAGGGACGGGGGAATTCACCCCTCCACTTT

V gene: TRBV14
clone size: -
J gene: TRBJ2-6
D gene: -
CDR3 protein: CASSQARSSGANVLTF
CDR3 DNA: TGTGCCAGCAGCCAAGCGAGGAGCTCTGGGGCCAACGTCCTGACTTTC

V gene: TRBV3-1/TRBV3-2
clone size: few
J gene: TRBJ2-1
D gene: -
CDR3 protein: CASSQDNVGGAIRTVF
CDR3 DNA: TGTGCCAGCAGCCAAGATAATGTGGGGGGGGCCATCCGAACGGTCTTC

V gene: TRBV7-2
clone size: -
J gene: TRBJ2-1
D gene: TRBD2
CDR3 protein: CASSATRSGGRDEQFF
CDR3 DNA: TGTGCCAGCAGCGCAACTAGGAGCGGGGGGAGGGATGAGCAGTTCTTC

V gene: TRBV18
clone size: -
J gene: TRBJ2-3
D gene: TRBD2
CDR3 protein: CASSPPVAGEEDTQYF
CDR3 DNA: TGTGCCAGCTCACCACCGGTAGCGGGGGAGGAGGATACGCAGTATTTT

V gene: TRBV3-1/TRBV3-2
clone size: -
J gene: TRBJ1-2
D gene: TRBD1
CDR3 protein: CASSQPGDRDGYTF
CDR3 DNA: TGTGCCAGCAGCCAGCCAGGGGACAGGGATGGCTACACCTTC

V gene: TRBV7-2
clone size: -
J gene: TRBJ2-5
D gene: -
CDR3 protein: CASSLGGGAETQYF
CDR3 DNA: TGTGCCAGCAGCTTAGGAGGGGGTGCCGAGACCCAGTACTTC

V gene: TRBV27
clone size: -
J gene: TRBJ1-2
D gene: TRBD1
CDR3 protein: CASRPDRDYGYTF
CDR3 DNA: TGTGCCAGCAGACCGGACAGGGACTATGGCTACACCTTC

V gene: TRBV7-2
clone size: -
J gene: TRBJ1-2
D gene: TRBD1
CDR3 protein: CASSLIPRTGGVYGYTF
CDR3 DNA: TGTGCCAGCAGCTTAATCCCCAGGACAGGGGGAGTCTATGGCTACACCTTC

V gene: TRBV5-5
clone size: -
J gene: TRBJ1-1
D gene: -
CDR3 protein: CASSLFLRNTEAFF
CDR3 DNA: TGTGCCAGCAGCTTGTTTTTGAGGAACACTGAAGCTTTCTTT

V gene: TRBV2
clone size: -
J gene: TRBJ2-5
D gene: -
CDR3 protein: CASSERTAQETQYF
CDR3 DNA: TGTGCCAGCAGTGAACGGACTGCTCAAGAGACCCAGTACTTC

V gene: TRBV5-5
clone size: once
J gene: TRBJ2-2
D gene: TRBD1
CDR3 protein: CASSSVPGQGLTGELFF
CDR3 DNA: TGTGCCAGCAGCTCGGTACCGGGACAGGGGTTAACCGGGGAGCTGTTTTTT

V gene: TRBV9
clone size: -
J gene: TRBJ2-5
D gene: -
CDR3 protein: CASSVAGQLATQYF
CDR3 DNA: TGTGCCAGCAGCGTAGCCGGACAGTTAGCGACCCAGTACTTC